This TCR beta chain was sequenced during a study of blood T cell repertoires in COVID-19. For the study at large: Samples came from the United States, Italy and Spain, spanning acute and convalescent COVID-19. PBMCs, B-cell-depleted T cells, or T cells were the source of the cDNA or gDNA that made up the material.

The authors' processing: Cell counts per sample came from amplifying reference gene primers. Data came from immunoSEQ multiplex PCR; TCRdb stores just in-frame clones and leaves some out. The V and J calls and the clone size are those of that table, but D and trimming were determined from the DNA. Of about 180,000 clones in the sample, approximately 90% were seen once. The receptor's source is a man between 18 and 29 years old who had recovered from COVID-19. The sample consisted of peripheral blood.

The CDR3 sequence: CASSVVSAGQSNEQFF. The CDR3 DNA is TGTGCCAGCAGCGTAGTATCAGCGGGTCAAAGTAATGAGCAGTTCTTC. This chain connects TRBV9 to TRBJ2-1; TRBD2 might be the D (6 bases). The germline CDR1 and CDR2 sequences are SGDLS and YYNGEE. Trimming cost V 0 bases and J 7 bases, with 17 bases left between them. The CDR3 sequence is 16 residues long.